This TCR beta chain comes out of a study of identical twins. Study-wide findings and caveats: Conclusions leaned on cross-sectional statistical analysis and did not track the same donors over time.

This clonotype was counted a few times. Its specificity is unknown. TCRdb ran MiXCR on the 5' RACE reads and lists one entry per CDR3 protein. The table includes hundreds of thousands of distinct CDR3 sequences, 5.5% to 6.5% detected once. The trim removed 2 bases at V and 3 bases at J, leaving 7 bases unmatched. Germline V gene data show CDR1 as KGHSH and CDR2 as LQKENI. The CDR3 is 16 residues long. This chain links TRBV18 with TRBJ2-1; TRBD1 aligns across 7 bases. This sequence originates from a man aged 18-30 years in good health. The sample comprised naive T cells sorted from blood. CDR3 loop: CASSPGTATDYNEQFF. The CDR3 nucleotides read TGTGCCAGCTCACCAGGGACAGCGACAGACTACAATGAGCAGTTCTTC.